This entry lists 6 T cell receptor beta chains sequenced from one sample in a study of shared clonotypes between healthy human individuals. Method: immunoSEQ multiplex PCR; TCRdb's copy keeps in-frame clones and lacks some. This table holds 2 million to 2.5 million clones, 85% to 95% found once. The sample consisted of naive CD4+ T cells sorted from blood. Regarding subset: CD45RA+ positively selected. The receptors originated from a man aged 18 to 29 in good health.

CDR3 residues: CASSVRLAGGHYEQYF. CDR3 coding DNA: TGTGCCAGCAGTGTACGGCTAGCGGGAGGACACTACGAGCAGTACTTC. The chain carries TRBV6-1 and TRBJ2-7; the match to TRBD2 covers 11 bases. J gave up 3 bases and V 4 bases, and 8 bases lay outside the gene matches. Germline-derived CDR1 and CDR2 are MNHNS and SASEGT. The CDR3 is 16 amino acids.

The genes are TRBV18 and TRBJ2-7; D may be TRBD2 (7 bases). The ends were cut back, 8 bases at V and 5 bases at J, with 22 bases in the middle. Per the germline V gene, CDR1 is KGHSH and CDR2 is LQKENI. This CDR3 has 15 residues. The CDR3 bases are TGTGCCAGCCGTCTAGGGGGGGGCGATATCGACGAGCAGTACTTC. Protein: CASRLGGGDIDEQYF.

For the CDR3, the DNA is TGTGCCAGTAGTACGACCACCGTCGGGAGTTCACCCCTCCACTTT. As protein: CASSTTTVGSSPLHF. The chain joins TRBV19 to TRBJ1-6; D is undetermined. The ends were cut back, 4 bases at V and 9 bases at J, with 16 bases in the middle. This CDR3 region has 15 residues. CDR1 is LNHDA, CDR2 SQIVND, per germline (reference sequence).

In the case of this clone: This sample also contains other DNA sequences that code for the same CDR3. The gene calls are TRBV29-1 and TRBJ2-7; D is possibly TRBD1 (6 bases). The CDR3 extends over 13 amino acids. Trimming left V 3 bases short and J 0 bases short, with 9 bases between. The germline V gene encodes CDR1 SQVTM and CDR2 ANQGSEA. The CDR3 DNA reads as TGCAGCGTTGATGTAGGGGGCTCCTACGAGCAGTACTTC. This translates into CSVDVGGSYEQYF.

About this clone: This same CDR3 is encoded by further DNA sequences in the sample. The chain joins TRBV27 to TRBJ1-5, with D maybe TRBD1 (6 bases). Trimming pared 5 bases from V and 2 bases from J, leaving 10 bases between. This CDR3 is 14 amino acids long. CDR1 is MNHEY, CDR2 SMNVEV, per germline (reference sequence). CDR3 in DNA: TGTGCCAGCAGTCTACGGACAGGCAATCAGCCCCAGCATTTT. Its protein is CASSLRTGNQPQHF.

This chain connects TRBV6-5 to TRBJ2-6; 7 bases map to TRBD1. Germline V lookup: CDR1 MNHEY, CDR2 SVGAGI. The CDR3 covers 15 residues. The V gene end was trimmed by 5 bases and the J gene end by 2 bases; junction bases not matched to a gene: 3. The CDR3 DNA follows: TGTGCCAGCAGTCAACAGGGGACTGGGGCCAACGTCCTGACTTTC. It yields the protein CASSQQGTGANVLTF.